Following are 13 T cell receptor beta chains from one sample sequenced in a study of neurological immune-mediated disorders. TCRdb re-called the 5' RACE reads with MiXCR, one entry per CDR3 protein. The repertoire consists of more than 45,000 distinct CDR3 sequences, with roughly 3.5% occurring once and the leading ten covering under 3.5%. Sequencing was done on a sample of PBMCs. These receptors came from a woman in her 30s with multiple sclerosis.

This clonotype has ten or more counts. V gene TRBV5-1 combines with J gene TRBJ2-7; tentatively, D is TRBD2 (6 bases). CDR3 length: 13 amino acids. V was clipped by 2 bases and J by 4 bases, with 10 bases between them. In germline, CDR1 is SGHRS, CDR2 YFSETQ. DNA of the CDR3: TGCGCCAGCAGCTTTGGCGGGATGTACGAGCAGTACTTC. Its translation is CASSFGGMYEQYF.

This clonotype was seen at least ten times. The rearrangement links TRBV7-9 to TRBJ2-7; D is possibly TRBD2 (5 bases). CDR3 length: 15 residues. V lost 1 base to trimming and J lost 6 bases, with 16 bases between them. CDR1 is SEHNR, CDR2 FQNEAQ, per germline (reference sequence). The CDR3 DNA follows: TGTGCCAGCAGCTTAGGGGCGGGTCCACGGGGCGAGCAGTACTTC. Protein product: CASSLGAGPRGEQYF.

This clonotype was seen many times. The genes are TRBV5-1 and TRBJ1-1; maybe TRBD1 (6 bases). This CDR3 spans 15 amino acids. In germline, CDR1 is SGHRS, CDR2 YFSETQ. The V end lost 4 bases, the J end lost 4 bases, and 17 bases lay between the germline ends. CDR3 coding DNA: TGCGCCAGCAGCCCCGGGACAACGAGGGTCACTGAAGCTTTCTTT. Translation gives CASSPGTTRVTEAFF.

V usage is TRBV7-3 and J usage is TRBJ2-7, with 14 bases lining up with TRBD2. After removal of 0 bases from V and 6 bases from J, the junction contained 7 bases not matched to a gene. The V gene's germline CDR1 is SGHTA and CDR2 FQGTGA. The CDR3 has 17 residues. CDR3 nucleotide sequence: TGTGCCAGCAGCTTAACAGGGACTAGCGGGAGAACGAGCGAGCAGTACTTC. It translates to CASSLTGTSGRTSEQYF. The full variable domain, in which reference TRBV7-3 and TRBJ2-7 provide the parts outside the CDR3, is GAGVSQTPSNKVTEKGKYVELRCDPISGHTALYWYRQSLGQGPEFLIYFQGTGAADDSGLPNDRFFAVRPEGSVSTLKIQRTERGDSAVYLCASSLTGTSGRTSEQYFGPGTRLTVT.

The chain links TRBV5-5 to TRBJ2-7, with no clear D. The germline V gene encodes CDR1 SGHKS and CDR2 YYEKEE (reference sequence). V lost 2 bases and J 2 bases, leaving 11 bases between the germline ends. The CDR3 is 14 residues long. The CDR3 DNA sequence: TGTGCCAGCAGCTTAGAACAGAATACCTACGAGCAGTACTTC. Residues: CASSLEQNTYEQYF.

This clonotype was counted between two and nine times. This may come from a read error, since a much larger clone is one base off. As DNA, the CDR3 is TGTGCCAGCAGAGGAAGCTACGAGCAGTACTTC. Its protein product is CASRGSYEQYF. The chain couples TRBV3-1 to TRBJ2-7; D gene uncertain. Germline V gene data show CDR1 as LGHDT and CDR2 as YNNKEL (reference sequence). The CDR3 loop spans 11 amino acids. V was cut by 6 bases and J by 3 bases, with 6 bases left in between.

In its sample, this clonotype was seen many times. This rearrangement joins TRBV20-1 to TRBJ2-3; D is unclear. The germline V gene has CDR1 DFQATT and CDR2 SNEGSKA (reference sequence). The CDR3 is 14 amino acids. CDR3 bases: TGCAGCCTGCTGGTATATGGCCGCACAGATACGCAGTATTTT. Translating it yields CSLLVYGRTDTQYF.

This clonotype was counted ten times or more. The chain carries TRBV7-2 and TRBJ1-2; perhaps TRBD1 as D (5 bases). CDR1 is SGHTA and CDR2 is FQGNSA in the germline V gene. This CDR3 has 15 residues. The V end was cut by 4 bases, the J end by 6 bases, with 18 bases between. CDR3 loop: CASSSQGSSLNGYTF. The CDR3 DNA follows: TGTGCCAGCAGCTCCCAGGGTTCGTCGCTGAATGGCTACACCTTC.

This clonotype has a count of ten or more. This chain joins TRBV28 and TRBJ2-2; D perhaps matches TRBD2 (6 bases). Germline CDR1 is MDHEN and CDR2 is SYDVKM. The CDR3 length is 14 residues. The V end was cut by 7 bases, the J end by 4 bases, with 13 bases between. DNA of the CDR3: TGTGCCAGCATCCCTCGGGGAGGCACCGGGGAGCTGTTTTTT. It codes for CASIPRGGTGELFF.

At least ten counts were recorded for this clonotype. Written as DNA, the CDR3 is TGCAGTGCTAGAAGGGCGATTGGCTCAGATACGCAGTATTTT. Protein sequence: CSARRAIGSDTQYF. The genes are TRBV20-1 and TRBJ2-3; no reliable D call. The CDR3 covers 14 residues. Germline assignment: CDR1 DFQATT and CDR2 SNEGSKA (reference sequence). The ends were cut back, 2 bases at V and 4 bases at J, with 13 bases in the middle.

This clonotype appeared many times. The chain is built from TRBV28 and TRBJ2-2, with D perhaps matching TRBD1 or TRBD2 (5 bases each). There are 16 residues in the CDR3. The germline V and J ends were trimmed by 6 bases and 0 bases, with 14 bases remaining between them. CDR1 MDHEN and CDR2 SYDVKM come from the germline V gene. DNA of the CDR3: TGTGCCAGCAGGTACTCCGGGACGGCGAACACCGGGGAGCTGTTTTTT. This sequence encodes CASRYSGTANTGELFF.

This clonotype has at least ten counts. This chain uses TRBV5-6 with TRBJ2-4; D possibly corresponds to TRBD1 (6 bases). Trimming took 4 bases from V and 4 from J, leaving 18 bases between them. Germline lookup yields CDR1 SGHDT and CDR2 YYEEEE. There are 16 residues in the CDR3. CDR3 protein: CASSMGADISKNIQYF. CDR3 coding DNA: TGTGCCAGCAGCATGGGGGCAGACATATCTAAAAACATTCAGTACTTC.

This clonotype has at least ten counts. The rearrangement uses TRBV6-2 or TRBV6-3 and TRBJ2-7; unclear D gene. The ends were cut back, 5 bases at V and 3 bases at J, with 5 bases in the middle. CDR3 length: 11 residues. In germline, CDR1 is MNHEY, CDR2 SVGEGT. The CDR3 reads CASSPLYEQYF. The CDR3 region has the DNA TGTGCCAGCAGTCCACTCTACGAGCAGTACTTC.